This TCR beta chain is drawn from a study of cytomegalovirus exposure and HLA in healthy donors. Researchers ran the PCR with 60 Vbeta and 13 Jbeta primers. Generated by immunoSEQ multiplex PCR, the TCRdb table keeps only in-frame clones and is missing some. The sample contains about 160,000 clones, about two thirds of which appear only once. V dropped 1 base and J dropped 0 bases, with 19 bases sitting between them. This CDR3 region has 18 residues. Germline loops: CDR1 SGHRS, CDR2 YFSETQ. The chain recombines TRBV5-1 with TRBJ1-1, with a tentative D call TRBD1 (6 bases). This TCR derives from a woman in her twenties or thirties in good health and CMV-seronegative. Sequences were obtained from PBMCs. The CDR3: CASSLNLRGAGMNTEAFF. DNA for the CDR3: TGCGCCAGCAGCTTGAATCTACGGGGGGCCGGCATGAACACTGAAGCTTTCTTT. The full variable domain, rest sourced from reference TRBV5-1 and TRBJ1-1, is KAGVTQTPRYLIKTRGQQVTLSCSPISGHRSVSWYQQTPGQGLQFLFEYFSETQRNKGNFPGRFSGRQFSNSRSEMNVSTLELGDSALYLCASSLNLRGAGMNTEAFFGQGTRLTVV.